Shown below are 21 T cell receptor beta chains from a single sample sequenced in a study of shared clonotypes between healthy human individuals. The table came from immunoSEQ multiplex PCR; TCRdb's copy has only in-frame clones and leaves some out. Here the sample spans about 730,000 clones, over 60% being singletons. Sample: memory CD4+ T cells sorted from blood. Noted subset: CD45RA-negative fraction. Every receptor here comes from a young woman in good health.

The V gene is TRBV27, the J gene TRBJ2-7; D might be TRBD1 (5 bases). The CDR3 is 12 residues long. Trimming pared 6 bases from V and 6 bases from J, leaving 12 bases between. Germline V gene data show CDR1 as MNHEY and CDR2 as SMNVEV (reference sequence). CDR3 residues: CASRTGLGEQYF. The CDR3 DNA reads TGTGCCAGCAGAACAGGTCTCGGCGAGCAGTACTTC.

This sequence joins TRBV9 and TRBJ1-2, with 8 bases matching TRBD1. Germline V gene lookup returns CDR1 SGDLS and CDR2 YYNGEE. This CDR3 spans 15 amino acids. The J segment lost 6 bases and the V segment lost 8 bases, leaving 15 bases of the junction unmatched. CDR3 coding DNA: TGTGCCAGTAAGCCCACCCTCGGGACAGGACATGGCTACACCTTC. As protein: CASKPTLGTGHGYTF.

The V gene is TRBV28, the J gene TRBJ2-3, with D possibly TRBD1 on 6 matching bases. V was clipped by 5 bases and J by 3 bases, with 12 bases between them. The CDR3 has 14 amino acids. The germline CDR1 and CDR2 sequences are MDHEN and SYDVKM. This chain's CDR3 is CASSPRGQTDTQYF. The DNA for the CDR3 is TGTGCCAGCAGTCCCCGTGGACAGACAGATACGCAGTATTTT. Full variable domain (missing parts from reference TRBV28 and TRBJ2-3): DVKVTQSSRYLVKRTGEKVFLECVQDMDHENMFWYRQDPGLGLRLIYFSYDVKMKEKGDIPEGYSVSREKKERFSLILESASTNQTSMYLCASSPRGQTDTQYFGPGTRLTVL.

This clone is a singleton in its sample. J is TRBJ1-3 and V is TRBV30, with TRBD1 identical over 7 bases. The CDR3 is made up of 15 amino acids. Germline V gives CDR1 GTSNPN, CDR2 SVGIG (reference sequence). Trimming at V came to 1 base and at J to 2 bases, leaving 5 bases not matched to a gene. The CDR3 region has the DNA TGTGCCTGGAGTGCCCCCGGGACAGCTGGAAACACCATATATTTT. It translates to CAWSAPGTAGNTIYF.

In regard to this clone: A much bigger clone sits one base away, suggesting this may be a read error. V is TRBV10-2 and J is TRBJ1-2, with TRBD1 matching over 10 bases. Germline trimming cut 4 bases from V and 4 bases from J; bases unmatched to any gene: 0. Looked up from germline, CDR1 is WSHSY and CDR2 is SAAADI. This CDR3 spans 13 amino acids. The CDR3 DNA reads as TGCGCCAGCAGTGGGACAGGGGGCTATGGCTACACCTTC. Protein product: CASSGTGGYGYTF.

The gene calls are TRBV2 and TRBJ2-5, with 9 bases lining up with TRBD2. The J call may be incorrect, as the DNA end agrees better with TRBJ2-7. CDR1 and CDR2 (germline): SNHLY, FYNNEI. This CDR3 is built from 15 residues. CDR3 residues: CASSSRDSGSYEQYF. CDR3 DNA sequence: TGTGCCAGCAGCTCCAGAGATAGCGGGAGCTACGAGCAGTACTTC.

This chain uses TRBV14 with TRBJ2-2, with unresolved D. Trimming removed 6 bases at V and 3 bases at J, with 8 bases between. This CDR3 is 13 amino acids long. The germline gives CDR1 SGHDN, CDR2 FVKESK. The CDR3 bases are TGTGCCAGCAGTCCAGAGTACACCGGGGAGCTGTTTTTT. Residues: CASSPEYTGELFF. The full variable domain, rest sourced from reference TRBV14 and TRBJ2-2, is EAGVTQFPSHSVIEKGQTVTLRCDPISGHDNLYWYRRVMGKEIKFLLHFVKESKQDESGMPNNRFLAERTGGTYSTLKVQPAELEDSGVYFCASSPEYTGELFFGEGSRLTVL.

The V gene is TRBV5-8, the J gene TRBJ1-2; D unresolved. V lost 2 bases to trimming and J lost 3 bases, with 20 bases between them. Germline values: CDR1 SGHTS, CDR2 YDEGEE. The CDR3 length is 17 residues. In DNA, the CDR3 is TGTGCCAGCAGCTTAGGTCGGCGGAATAACAAACACTATGGCTACACCTTC. Its protein product is CASSLGRRNNKHYGYTF.

The rearrangement joins TRBV28 to TRBJ1-5; D perhaps matches TRBD1 (5 bases). V was pared by 8 bases and J by 2 bases, with 13 bases between. CDR1 is MDHEN, CDR2 SYDVKM, per germline. This CDR3 is built from 14 residues. CDR3 protein: CASRQPKGNQPQHF. The CDR3 nucleotides read TGTGCCAGCCGACAGCCCAAGGGCAATCAGCCCCAGCATTTT.

This rearrangement joins TRBV7-7 to TRBJ2-7; tentative D call: TRBD1 (5 bases). Germline lookup yields CDR1 SSHAT and CDR2 FNYEAQ (reference sequence). Trimming took off 5 bases at V and 3 bases at J, with 11 bases between the two ends. The CDR3 is 13 amino acids. CDR3 protein: CASSPLQGYEQYF. The CDR3 DNA reads as TGTGCCAGCAGCCCACTCCAGGGCTACGAGCAGTACTTC.

A word on this clone: Within the sample, other DNA sequences also encode this same CDR3. The V and J genes are TRBV18 and TRBJ1-1; perhaps TRBD1 as D (6 bases). Germline V CDR1 and CDR2: KGHSH, LQKENI. Between the trimmed V and J ends, which lost 3 bases and 1 base, there was a span of 9 bases. The CDR3 covers 14 residues. The CDR3 nucleotides read TGTGCCAGCTCACCGGCCAGGGGGAACACTGAAGCTTTCTTT. Protein: CASSPARGNTEAFF. Drawing the rest from reference TRBV18 and TRBJ1-1, the complete variable domain is NAGVMQNPRHLVRRRGQEARLRCSPMKGHSHVYWYRQLPEEGLKFMVYLQKENIIDESGMPKERFSAEFPKEGPSILRIQQVVRGDSAAYFCASSPARGNTEAFFGQGTRLTVV.

The rearrangement links TRBV29-1 to TRBJ2-1, with 10 bases fitting TRBD2. Germline values: CDR1 SQVTM, CDR2 ANQGSEA. J lost 10 bases, V lost 4 bases, and 7 bases had no gene match. The CDR3 totals 13 residues. Here the CDR3 reads CSVGRLAGAEQFF. The CDR3 DNA is TGCAGCGTTGGCAGGCTAGCGGGAGCGGAGCAGTTCTTC.

The chain joins TRBV5-1 to TRBJ2-1, with D possibly matching TRBD1 (5 bases). Trimming shortened V by 2 bases and J by 3 bases, and 12 bases separated the two germline ends. CDR1 and CDR2 (germline): SGHRS, YFSETQ. CDR3 length: 15 amino acids. The CDR3 protein is CASSLDRIDYNEQFF. CDR3 bases: TGCGCCAGCAGCTTAGACAGAATAGACTACAATGAGCAGTTCTTC.

This chain joins TRBV23-1 and TRBJ1-5, with 8 positions matching TRBD1. TRBV23-1 is reported as an ORF; its role is uncertain. CDR3 length equals 15 residues. J was trimmed by 1 base and V by 8 bases; bases with no gene match: 7. CDR3 region: CASPKDRDSNQPQHF. The CDR3 nucleotides read TGCGCCAGCCCCAAGGACAGGGACAGCAATCAGCCCCAGCATTTT.

The chain uses TRBV19 and TRBJ2-7; TRBD2 aligns across 11 bases. This CDR3 is built from 15 residues. The ends lost 4 bases at V and 5 bases at J; junction bases unmatched: 7. Germline-derived CDR1 and CDR2 are LNHDA and SQIVND (reference sequence). The CDR3 reads CASSTLSGRADEQYF. CDR3 DNA sequence: TGTGCCAGTAGTACCCTTAGCGGGAGGGCAGACGAGCAGTACTTC.

This clone appeared a single time. The rearrangement links TRBV18 to TRBJ2-1, with D possibly matching TRBD1 (6 bases). Germline loops: CDR1 KGHSH, CDR2 LQKENI. The CDR3 runs 15 residues. V gave up 1 base and J gave up 5 bases, with 12 bases separating them. The CDR3 DNA is TGTGCCAGCTCACCACTATACAGGGTTGACAATGAGCAGTTCTTC. Encoded protein: CASSPLYRVDNEQFF.

The rearrangement joins TRBV6-6 to TRBJ1-5; D not resolved. Between the trimmed V and J ends, which lost 8 bases and 1 base, there was a span of 18 bases. Per the germline V gene, CDR1 is MNHNY and CDR2 is SVGAGI (reference sequence). The CDR3 is 16 amino acids. The CDR3 bases are TGTGCCAGCCGCGGAGTGAGGGAAGCGAGCAATCAGCCCCAGCATTTT. It translates to CASRGVREASNQPQHF.

V usage is TRBV27 and J usage is TRBJ2-5, with a possible D match to TRBD1 (6 bases). The germline CDR1 and CDR2 sequences are MNHEY and SMNVEV (reference sequence). Trimming removed 5 bases at V and 5 bases at J, with 18 bases between. This CDR3 is 15 amino acids long. The CDR3 region is CASSPALGTRETQYF. DNA for the CDR3: TGTGCCAGCAGTCCGGCTCTCGGGACAAGGGAGACCCAGTACTTC.

This clone was seen once. This sequence joins TRBV7-2 and TRBJ2-2; 8 positions match TRBD2. The CDR3 runs to 16 residues. V shed 5 bases and J 2 bases; nucleotides not matched to a gene: 7. CDR1 SGHTA and CDR2 FQGNSA come from the germline V gene. DNA for the CDR3: TGTGCCAGCAGCCAACTAGCGGCCTTTAACACCGGGGAGCTGTTTTTT. This translates into CASSQLAAFNTGELFF.

The CDR3 spells CASSLWGTGGKYGYTF. CDR3 in DNA: TGTGCCAGCAGTTTATGGGGGACAGGGGGCAAGTATGGCTACACCTTC. The chain employs TRBV28 and TRBJ1-2, with 12 bases aligning to TRBD1. The V and J ends lost 0 bases and 5 bases, in that order; junction bases with no gene match: 4. CDR1 and CDR2 (germline): MDHEN, SYDVKM. The CDR3 extends over 16 amino acids.

This clone has only a few counts. The J gene is TRBJ1-5, the V gene TRBV2; 8 bases are a match to TRBD1. CDR1 SNHLY and CDR2 FYNNEI come from the germline V gene. This CDR3 has 15 residues. V dropped 6 bases and J dropped 1; count of bases not matched to a gene: 5. The CDR3 here is CASSVGQDSNQPQHF. The CDR3 DNA reads TGTGCCAGCAGCGTGGGACAGGACAGCAATCAGCCCCAGCATTTT.